This T cell receptor beta chain was retrieved from a study of CD8+ T cells in alopecia areata. Study-wide background: Affected scalp percentage gauged treated patients' severity.

RNA was extracted and reverse transcribed into cDNA as the sequencing template. Sequenced by immunoSEQ multiplex PCR; TCRdb stores in-frame clones only, minus some. Of about 300,000 clones in the sample, roughly 64% were seen once. Treatment defined: oral pan-JAK inhibitor, 5-10 mg twice daily. Punch biopsies of lesional scalp, plus peripheral blood, were taken from alopecia areata patients. Separation by sorting yielded CD4+ and CD8+ T cells from PBMCs. V was trimmed by 6 bases and J by 2 bases, leaving 7 bases between them. The CDR3 totals 11 residues. Germline CDR1 is SQVTM and CDR2 is ANQGSEA. This clonotype originated in a human donor with alopecia areata. This specimen was CD4+ T cells sorted from blood, taken at week 24, from a patient treated with tofacitinib. The chain has TRBV29-1 and TRBJ2-5; D call uncertain. CDR3 loop: CSVRNQETQYF. The CDR3 DNA sequence: TGCAGCGTCCGGAATCAAGAGACCCAGTACTTC.